These T cell receptor beta chains were read from a single sample in a study of Tregs in tolerant kidney transplant recipients. Assay used: immunoSEQ multiplex PCR; TCRdb lists only in-frame clones, some missing. The table shows around 43,000 clones, with about 90% occurring only once. Sample: Tregs from blood. The receptor set was obtained from a human donor in good health. Both conserved end residues are trimmed from each CDR3. D genes are given only for firm matches.

D gene: TRBD1; V gene: TRBV29-1; CDR3 protein: SVPTTGVHGYT
D gene: TRBD1; V gene: TRBV25-1; CDR3 protein: ASSGGTGLGTEAF
D gene: -; V gene: TRBV30; CDR3 protein: AWKIRDRGARSPLH
D gene: -; V gene: TRBV18; CDR3 protein: ASSLYAQGAEAF
D gene: TRBD1; V gene: TRBV4-2; CDR3 protein: ASSQETGQGAYEQY
D gene: -; V gene: TRBV30; CDR3 protein: AWTTWGGPDTKAF
D gene: -; V gene: TRBV18; CDR3 protein: ASSPRPDGNTIY
D gene: -; V gene: TRBV5-1; CDR3 protein: ASSPSGKSSGANVLT
D gene: TRBD1; V gene: TRBV7-9; CDR3 protein: ASSLAGPGTGENTGELF
D gene: -; V gene: TRBV29-1; CDR3 protein: SVEGQLAVSYNEQF
D gene: -; V gene: TRBV10-1; CDR3 protein: ASSEHPWRGDTQY
D gene: -; V gene: TRBV5-4; CDR3 protein: ASRPNQGVSGELF
D gene: TRBD1; V gene: TRBV18; CDR3 protein: ASQDRGDRGLYEQY
D gene: TRBD1; V gene: TRBV7-9; CDR3 protein: ASSLGQVNEKLF
D gene: -; V gene: TRBV7-9; CDR3 protein: ASSYARFYGYT
D gene: -; V gene: TRBV13; CDR3 protein: ASSLIRDTQY
D gene: -; V gene: TRBV6-6; CDR3 protein: ASKRGGTEAF
D gene: -; V gene: TRBV14; CDR3 protein: ASSQDLPRRGYNYGYT
D gene: -; V gene: TRBV7-8; CDR3 protein: ASSLASWSVELTRNTEAF
D gene: TRBD1; V gene: TRBV2; CDR3 protein: ASSWDSASYEQY
D gene: -; V gene: TRBV9; CDR3 protein: ASTPGSNTGELF
D gene: -; V gene: TRBV10-3; CDR3 protein: AISEKGNTIY
D gene: -; V gene: TRBV25-1; CDR3 protein: ASQLGAGNTIY
D gene: -; V gene: TRBV5-4; CDR3 protein: ASSLERVSSYNEQF